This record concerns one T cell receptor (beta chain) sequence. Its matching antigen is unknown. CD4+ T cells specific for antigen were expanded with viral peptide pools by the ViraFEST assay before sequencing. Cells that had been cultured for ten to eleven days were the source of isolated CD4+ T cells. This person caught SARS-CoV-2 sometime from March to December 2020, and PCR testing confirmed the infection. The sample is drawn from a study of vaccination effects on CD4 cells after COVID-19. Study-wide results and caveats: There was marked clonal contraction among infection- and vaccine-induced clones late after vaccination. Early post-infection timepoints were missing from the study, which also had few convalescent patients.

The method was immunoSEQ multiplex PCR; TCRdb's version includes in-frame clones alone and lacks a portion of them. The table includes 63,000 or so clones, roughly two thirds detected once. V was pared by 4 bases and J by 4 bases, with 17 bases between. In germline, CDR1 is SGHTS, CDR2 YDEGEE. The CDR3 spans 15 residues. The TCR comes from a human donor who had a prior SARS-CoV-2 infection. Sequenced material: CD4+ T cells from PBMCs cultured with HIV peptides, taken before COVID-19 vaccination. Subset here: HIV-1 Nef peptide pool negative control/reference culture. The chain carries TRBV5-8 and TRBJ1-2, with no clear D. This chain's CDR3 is CASSVHGETVYGYTF. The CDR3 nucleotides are TGTGCCAGCAGCGTCCATGGGGAAACCGTCTATGGCTACACCTTC.